This T cell receptor (beta chain) was found in a study of cytomegalovirus exposure and HLA in healthy donors. The CDR3 has 17 residues. V dropped 1 base and J dropped 0 bases, with 14 bases sitting between them. Germline lookup yields CDR1 KGHSH and CDR2 LQKENI. Repertoires were generated with immunoSEQ multiplex PCR, while TCRdb's copy carries only in-frame clones and drops some. This table holds tens of thousands of clones, 90% to 95% found once. The sample consisted of PBMCs. The origin of this receptor is a woman younger than 30 in good health and CMV-seronegative. The chain recombines TRBV18 with TRBJ2-3; D is undetermined. CDR3 DNA: TGTGCCAGCTCACCACAGAGGCAGCCTGGGAGCACAGATACGCAGTATTTT. As protein: CASSPQRQPGSTDTQYF.